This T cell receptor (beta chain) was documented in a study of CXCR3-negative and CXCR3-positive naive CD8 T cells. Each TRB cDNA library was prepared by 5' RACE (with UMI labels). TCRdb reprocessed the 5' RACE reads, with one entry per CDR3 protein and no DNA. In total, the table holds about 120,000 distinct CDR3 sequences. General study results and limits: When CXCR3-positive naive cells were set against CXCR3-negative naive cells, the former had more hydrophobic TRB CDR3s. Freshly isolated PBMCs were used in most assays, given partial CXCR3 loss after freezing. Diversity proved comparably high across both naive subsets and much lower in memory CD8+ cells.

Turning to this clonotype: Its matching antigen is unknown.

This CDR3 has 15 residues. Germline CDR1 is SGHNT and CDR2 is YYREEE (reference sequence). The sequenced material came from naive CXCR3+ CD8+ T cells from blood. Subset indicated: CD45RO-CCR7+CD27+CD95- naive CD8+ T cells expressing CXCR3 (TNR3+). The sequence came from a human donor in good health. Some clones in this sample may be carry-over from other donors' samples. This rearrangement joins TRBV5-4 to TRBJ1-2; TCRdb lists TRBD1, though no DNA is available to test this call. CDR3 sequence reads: CASSLGSGGTYGYTF.